This T cell receptor (beta chain) comes out of a study of molecular identifiers for immune sequencing clone quantification. Regarding the study as a whole: Clones carrying above 20 RNA copies accounted for over 98% of effector molecules, under 1% in naive cells.

CD8+CD4-CCR7+CD45RA+ sorting gave the naive CD8 T cells. Making the bulk TCR libraries relied on previously described methods and listed TCR primers. A single record per CDR3 protein comes from TCRdb applying MiXCR to the PCR reads. Of 250,000 to 350,000 distinct CDR3 sequences listed, 20% to 25% are singletons. V lost 1 base and J 6 bases, leaving 7 bases between the germline ends. This CDR3 has 12 amino acids. Germline CDR1 SQVTM, CDR2 ANQGSEA. This clonotype was recorded at least ten times. Its antigen is not known. This clonotype was sampled from a human donor in good health. Some libraries in this study had Jurkat cell RNA spiked in. The V and J genes are TRBV29-1 and TRBJ1-3, with D uncertain. The sequencing input was naive CD8+ T cells from blood, with Jurkat cell RNA spiked in. Regarding subset: FACS-sorted CD8+CD4-CCR7+CD45RA+ naive T cells. The CDR3 loop is CSVEVISNTIYF. CDR3 DNA: TGCAGCGTTGAAGTTATTTCAAACACCATATATTTT.